This is a list of T cell receptor beta chains from one sample in a study of blood T cell repertoires in COVID-19. Generated by immunoSEQ multiplex PCR, the TCRdb table keeps only in-frame clones and is missing some. Of about 23,000 clones listed, 80% to 90% are singletons. The sequencing sample was made of peripheral blood. The source of these receptors is a woman aged 80 or over with acute or convalescent COVID-19. The CDR3 runs from the conserved cysteine through the conserved F or W. A D gene is named only where the DNA matches it firmly. Clone size is shown for a subset of rows, as once, few, many or a class of expanded clone.

d_call j_call clone_size v_call cdr3_aa cdr3_nt
NA TRBJ1-2 NA TRBV7-8 CASSLDPDYGYTF TGTGCCAGCAGCTTAGATCCGGACTATGGCTACACCTTC
NA TRBJ1-3 NA TRBV3-1/TRBV3-2 CASSQVPRAGNTIYF TGTGCCAGCAGCCAAGTCCCCAGGGCTGGAAACACCATATATTTT
TRBD1 TRBJ1-5 NA TRBV27 CASSRRQGRGGYQPQHF TGTGCCAGCAGTCGCCGACAGGGCCGAGGTGGGTATCAGCCCCAGCATTTT
TRBD1 TRBJ2-7 NA TRBV5-6 CASSSNRGLGEQYF TGTGCCAGCAGCTCGAACAGGGGGCTGGGCGAGCAGTACTTC
NA TRBJ1-2 NA TRBV7-2 CASGRTTEHYGYTF TGTGCCAGCGGACGGACGACAGAACACTATGGCTACACCTTC
TRBD2 TRBJ2-1 NA TRBV4-3 CASSQDIGRAGRNEQFF TGCGCCAGCAGCCAAGATATTGGGAGAGCGGGGAGGAATGAGCAGTTCTTC
TRBD1 TRBJ1-1 NA TRBV18 CASSPGQGASEAFF TGTGCCAGCTCACCGGGACAGGGGGCTTCTGAAGCTTTCTTT
TRBD1 TRBJ2-7 NA TRBV5-1 CASSLVVGQTYEQYF TGCGCCAGCAGCTTGGTGGTGGGACAGACCTACGAGCAGTACTTC
TRBD1 TRBJ1-3 NA TRBV7-2 CASSSGTVSGNTIYF TGTGCCAGCAGCTCCGGGACAGTCTCTGGAAACACCATATATTTT
NA TRBJ2-1 NA TRBV6-6 CASSTGTAHNEQFF TGTGCCAGCAGTACCGGGACTGCACACAATGAGCAGTTCTTC
TRBD1 TRBJ2-7 few TRBV5-4 CASSLQGFSYEQYF TGTGCCAGCAGCTTACAGGGGTTCTCCTACGAGCAGTACTTC
NA TRBJ2-3 few TRBV19 CASSIGKGSGTDTQYF TGTGCCAGTAGTATAGGGAAGGGGTCAGGGACAGATACGCAGTATTTT
TRBD2 TRBJ2-3 NA TRBV7-2 CASSARLAGGPRNTQYF TGTGCCAGCAGCGCCCGACTAGCGGGGGGCCCGAGAAATACGCAGTATTTT
NA TRBJ1-2 NA TRBV12-3/TRBV12-4 CASSSQGAYGYTF TGTGCCAGCAGTTCCCAGGGCGCCTATGGCTACACCTTC
NA TRBJ1-3 NA TRBV4-1 CASSLSQAGSTIYF TGCGCCAGCAGCCTCAGCCAGGCAGGTTCGACCATATATTTT
TRBD2 TRBJ2-1 once TRBV18 CASSPPSGRSNEQFF TGTGCCAGCTCACCACCCAGCGGGAGGTCTAATGAGCAGTTCTTC
NA TRBJ1-1 NA TRBV7-6 CASSFQTGNTEAFF TGTGCCAGCAGCTTCCAGACAGGGAACACTGAAGCTTTCTTT
NA TRBJ2-3 NA TRBV5-1 CASSLESGDTQYF TGCGCCAGCAGCTTGGAGAGCGGCGATACGCAGTATTTT
NA TRBJ2-7 NA TRBV7-2 CASSPAGAFGYEQYF TGTGCCAGCAGCCCTGCGGGGGCCTTTGGATACGAGCAGTACTTC
TRBD2 TRBJ2-1 NA TRBV6-2/TRBV6-3 CASSYSGLAGVYNEQFF TGTGCCAGCAGTTACTCCGGACTAGCGGGGGTATACAATGAGCAGTTCTTC
NA TRBJ2-7 NA TRBV15 CATSRDRVSEQYF TGTGCCACCAGCAGAGACAGGGTGAGCGAGCAGTACTTC
NA TRBJ2-3 NA TRBV5-6 CASSLTEYRTDTQYF TGTGCCAGCAGCTTGACAGAATACCGCACAGATACGCAGTATTTT
TRBD2 TRBJ2-5 NA TRBV4-1 CASSQVAGGLETQYF TGCGCCAGCAGCCAAGTTGCGGGGGGGTTGGAGACCCAGTACTTC
NA TRBJ1-2 NA TRBV7-8 CASSLGRTGANYGYTF TGTGCCAGCAGCTTAGGAAGAACAGGTGCTAACTATGGCTACACCTTC
TRBD1 TRBJ2-7 NA TRBV7-2 CASSFSGTGSEQYF TGTGCCAGCAGCTTTTCGGGGACAGGGTCCGAGCAGTACTTC
TRBD1 TRBJ1-4 NA TRBV5-1 CASSLGQGNEKLFF TGCGCCAGCAGCTTGGGACAGGGTAATGAAAAACTGTTTTTT
NA TRBJ2-7 NA TRBV7-8 CASSLEGLVYEQYF TGTGCCAGCAGCTTAGAGGGGCTAGTCTACGAGCAGTACTTC
TRBD2 TRBJ2-7 NA TRBV12-3/TRBV12-4 CASSVSGSSEQYF TGTGCCAGCAGTGTTAGCGGGAGTAGCGAGCAGTACTTC
TRBD1 TRBJ1-1 NA TRBV6-4 CASSETVTGGEAFF TGTGCCAGCAGTGAAACGGTTACAGGGGGAGAAGCTTTCTTT
TRBD1 TRBJ1-2 NA TRBV10-3 CAIRSQGRGGYTF TGTGCCATCAGATCACAGGGGAGAGGTGGCTACACCTTC
TRBD1 TRBJ1-2 NA TRBV2 CASKQGVVYGYTF TGTGCCAGCAAACAGGGGGTCGTCTATGGCTACACCTTC
NA TRBJ2-1 NA TRBV3-1/TRBV3-2 CASSQGGSTYNEQFF TGTGCCAGCAGCCAAGGCGGGTCTACCTACAATGAGCAGTTCTTC
TRBD2 TRBJ2-2 once TRBV18 CASSKREYTGELFF TGTGCCAGCTCAAAGCGGGAGTACACCGGGGAGCTGTTTTTT
NA TRBJ1-4 once TRBV6-4 CASSERGGTGEKLFF TGTGCCAGCAGTGAGAGGGGGGGCACCGGTGAAAAACTGTTTTTT
TRBD1 TRBJ1-4 NA TRBV27 CASKLGTGANEKLFF TGTGCCAGCAAGTTGGGTACAGGGGCTAATGAAAAACTGTTTTTT
TRBD1 TRBJ1-1 NA TRBV18 CASSSDSGGRTEAFF TGTGCCAGCTCCTCAGACTCAGGGGGGAGGACTGAAGCTTTCTTT
NA TRBJ2-7 once TRBV30 CAWSSDTAYEQYF TGTGCCTGGAGCTCGGACACCGCCTACGAGCAGTACTTC
NA TRBJ2-7 NA TRBV27 CASSTGTLEQYF TGTGCCAGCAGTACCGGGACTCTCGAGCAGTACTTC
NA TRBJ1-2 NA TRBV6-5 CASSYSRGSYGYTF TGTGCCAGCAGTTACTCTAGGGGCAGCTATGGCTACACCTTC
NA TRBJ2-2 NA TRBV12-2 CASRLRGSGRFRFGGELFF TGTGCAAGTCGTCTGCGTGGTAGCGGGAGATTTAGGTTTGGCGGGGAGCTGTTTTTT
NA TRBJ1-6 NA TRBV6-8 CASDSGALENSPLHF TGTGCCAGCGACTCAGGGGCGCTTGAAAATTCACCCCTCCACTTT
NA TRBJ2-7 NA TRBV6-2/TRBV6-3 CASSFLAGYAEQYF TGTGCCAGCAGTTTTCTGGCGGGATATGCCGAGCAGTACTTC
TRBD1 TRBJ2-1 NA TRBV29-1 CSATGGLSSYNEQFF TGCAGCGCCACAGGGGGCCTCAGCTCCTACAATGAGCAGTTCTTC
TRBD1 TRBJ1-2 NA TRBV7-2 CASSLDPGQGRGGYTF TGTGCCAGCAGCTTAGATCCCGGACAGGGCCGTGGGGGCTACACCTTC
NA TRBJ2-5 NA TRBV12-3/TRBV12-4 CASSAGSWAQYF TGTGCCAGCAGCGCGGGAAGTTGGGCCCAGTACTTC
TRBD2 TRBJ2-3 NA TRBV2 CASSLGRGPSTDTQYF TGTGCCAGCAGCCTAGGGAGGGGCCCTTCCACAGATACGCAGTATTTT
TRBD1 TRBJ1-2 NA TRBV5-1 CASSPGGAGYGYTF TGCGCCAGCAGCCCAGGGGGCGCTGGCTATGGCTACACCTTC
NA TRBJ1-1 NA TRBV7-2 CASSLGKGHFTEAFF TGTGCCAGCAGCTTAGGCAAAGGACACTTCACTGAAGCTTTCTTT
TRBD2 TRBJ2-3 NA TRBV10-1 CASSGAGTSGRGGTDTQYF TGCGCCAGCAGCGGAGCCGGGACTAGCGGGAGAGGCGGCACAGATACGCAGTATTTT
NA TRBJ2-3 once TRBV19 CASSPEGVTDTQYF TGTGCCAGTAGCCCCGAAGGGGTTACAGATACGCAGTATTTT
TRBD2 TRBJ2-7 NA TRBV7-2 CASSSWGGNYEQYF TGTGCCAGCAGCTCGTGGGGGGGGAACTACGAGCAGTACTTC
NA TRBJ1-5 few TRBV21-1 CASSKEEGDSNQPQHF TGTGCCAGCAGCAAAGAGGAAGGAGATAGCAATCAGCCCCAGCATTTT
NA TRBJ1-1 NA TRBV30 CAWKDYRENTEAFF TGTGCCTGGAAAGACTACAGGGAGAACACTGAAGCTTTCTTT
NA TRBJ2-7 NA TRBV14 CASSTGQEGEQYF TGTGCCAGCAGCACCGGACAGGAGGGCGAGCAGTACTTC
TRBD2 TRBJ2-2 NA TRBV19 CASSYSGGRSTGELFF TGTGCCAGTTCTTATAGCGGGGGGCGTAGCACCGGGGAGCTGTTTTTT
NA TRBJ2-7 few TRBV7-2 CASGTGDVAYEQYF TGTGCCAGCGGCACAGGAGACGTTGCCTACGAGCAGTACTTC
TRBD1 TRBJ1-1 NA TRBV27 CASSVQQGGVTEAFF TGTGCCAGCAGTGTACAACAGGGGGGGGTTACTGAAGCTTTCTTT
TRBD1 TRBJ1-3 NA TRBV11-2 CASSRGQVSGNTIYF TGTGCCAGCAGCCGGGGACAGGTCTCTGGAAACACCATATATTTT
NA TRBJ2-2 NA TRBV3-1/TRBV3-2 CASSQGRAETGELFF TGTGCCAGCAGCCAAGGCAGGGCGGAGACCGGGGAGCTGTTTTTT